This T cell receptor beta chain was recovered during a study of CD8+CD57+ T cells in acquired aplastic anemia. Study details: DNA per sorted CD4+ or CD8+ sample ranged roughly 0.19 to 27.4 ug, averaging roughly 3.2 ug.

This clonotype appeared many times. Profiling of TCR beta VDJ combinations and CDR3 sequences used genomic DNA as template. TCRdb reprocessed the reads via MiXCR and lists one record per CDR3 protein. The sample consists of some 140,000 distinct CDR3 sequences, roughly half of them appearing once. For sequencing, patients were chosen who had shown expansion of CD8+CD57+ cells by flow cytometry. Germline CDR1 SGHNT, CDR2 YYREEE (reference sequence). Trimming stripped 0 bases from V and 7 bases from J, with 11 bases between. This CDR3 comprises 14 residues. The material sequenced was sorted CD4+, CD8+, or CD8+CD57+ T cells (not recorded which) from PBMCs. The TCR was taken from a human donor with aplastic anemia. The chain recombines TRBV5-4 with TRBJ1-3; no clear D gene. The CDR3 sequence: CASSLGQAGNTIYF. The CDR3 DNA sequence: TGTGCCAGCAGCTTGGGGCAGGCGGGGAACACCATATATTTT. The full variable domain, in which reference TRBV5-4 and TRBJ1-3 provide the parts outside the CDR3, is ETGVTQSPTHLIKTRGQQVTLRCSSQSGHNTVSWYQQALGQGPQFIFQYYREEENGRGNFPPRFSGLQFPNYSSELNVNALELDDSALYLCASSLGQAGNTIYFGEGSWLTVV.